The 20 T cell receptor beta chains below all came from one sample that was sequenced in a study of blood T cell repertoires in COVID-19 (dated by TCRdb to the early 2020s). To prepare the library, the immunoSEQ multiplex PCR assay was applied. Imported from immuneACCESS, the table was reduced by TCRdb to in-frame sequences with V and J called. These copies leave out some clones; in studies compared against another copy, an unresolved V gene accounts for under half, and the cause of the remainder is not known. This sample lists tens of thousands of clones; almost 90% were detected once. The top ten hold more than 4.5% of the sample. Material for sequencing was peripheral blood. These receptors were taken from a woman aged 80 or over with acute or convalescent COVID-19.

The V gene is TRBV19, the J gene TRBJ1-3, with D uncertain. Deletions cut 9 bases from V and 0 bases from J, with 15 bases between. CDR1 is LNHDA, CDR2 SQIVND, per germline (reference sequence). The CDR3 extends over 15 amino acids. The CDR3 DNA is TGTGCCAGCCGAAGAGCCGCAATCTCTGGAAACACCATATATTTT. It yields the protein CASRRAAISGNTIYF.

This chain's CDR3 is CASSEGVSYEQYF. In DNA form, the CDR3 reads TGCGCCAGCAGTGAGGGTGTTTCCTACGAGCAGTACTTC. This chain joins TRBV5-1 and TRBJ2-7; possible D gene TRBD2, 5 bases. This CDR3 has 13 residues. Trimming left V 5 bases short and J 1 base short, with 10 bases between. Germline CDR1 is SGHRS and CDR2 is YFSETQ.

This chain connects TRBV4-2 to TRBJ2-1, with TRBD2 identical over 8 bases. Trimming removed 2 bases from V and 5 bases from J; junction bases left unmatched: 5. The CDR3 covers 15 residues. Germline assignment: CDR1 LGHNA and CDR2 YNFKEQ. The CDR3 DNA follows: TGTGCCAGCAGCCAAAGAGCGGGAGATAACAATGAGCAGTTCTTC. Translating it yields CASSQRAGDNNEQFF.

The chain joins TRBV5-4 to TRBJ2-3; possibly TRBD1 for D (5 bases). V gave up 4 bases and J gave up 4 bases, with 16 bases separating them. In germline, CDR1 is SGHNT, CDR2 YYREEE (reference sequence). The CDR3 length is 15 residues. The CDR3 region has the DNA TGTGCCAGCAGCCCGGGTGGCAGGGTGCCAGATACGCAGTATTTT. Encoded protein: CASSPGGRVPDTQYF.

This chain links TRBV14 with TRBJ1-1, with 8 nucleotides matching TRBD1. V trimming: 4 bases; J trimming: 5 bases; junction bases outside the gene matches: 6. The CDR3 has 14 residues. CDR1 SGHDN and CDR2 FVKESK come from the germline V gene. The CDR3 DNA is TGTGCCAGCAGCCTCAGGGGGCGATGGACTGAAGCTTTCTTT. Protein product: CASSLRGRWTEAFF.

The chain carries TRBV6-2 or TRBV6-3 and TRBJ1-5; tentatively, D is TRBD1 (6 bases). The CDR3 spans 15 residues. CDR1 is MNHEY, CDR2 SVGEGT, per germline. The germline V and J ends were trimmed by 5 bases and 1 base, with 12 bases remaining between them. DNA of the CDR3: TGTGCCAGCAGTACAACCGGGACAAGCAATCAGCCCCAGCATTTT. Translating it yields CASSTTGTSNQPQHF.

This chain connects TRBV19 to TRBJ1-1; 10 bases are a match to TRBD1. Unmatched junction bases numbered 2, after V lost 3 bases and J lost 1 base. The CDR3 has 15 residues. Germline V gene lookup returns CDR1 LNHDA and CDR2 SQIVND (reference sequence). The CDR3 sequence is CASSIRTGGNTEAFF. Here the CDR3 DNA reads TGTGCCAGTAGTATTAGGACAGGGGGGAACACTGAAGCTTTCTTT.

This rearrangement joins TRBV19 to TRBJ2-1, with a tentative D call TRBD2 (5 bases). The CDR3 has 13 amino acids. Looked up from germline, CDR1 is LNHDA and CDR2 is SQIVND (reference sequence). Trimming removed 3 bases from V and 3 bases from J, with 6 bases in between. The CDR3 sequence: CASSITSYNEQFF. CDR3 coding DNA: TGTGCCAGTAGTATTACTAGCTACAATGAGCAGTTCTTC.

The rearrangement joins TRBV5-1 to TRBJ2-5; no clear D. The germline V gene has CDR1 SGHRS and CDR2 YFSETQ. The ends were cut back, 0 bases at V and 5 bases at J, with 11 bases in the middle. The CDR3 covers 14 residues. The CDR3 DNA reads as TGCGCCAGCAGCTTGGGCAGACTTTCGGAGACCCAGTACTTC. It yields the protein CASSLGRLSETQYF. Filled out from reference TRBV5-1 and TRBJ2-5, the complete variable domain reads KAGVTQTPRYLIKTRGQQVTLSCSPISGHRSVSWYQQTPGQGLQFLFEYFSETQRNKGNFPGRFSGRQFSNSRSEMNVSTLELGDSALYLCASSLGRLSETQYFGPGTRLLVL.

This chain's CDR3 is CASSRRGGSTEAFF. Written as DNA, the CDR3 is TGTGCCAGCTCCCGAAGGGGAGGGAGCACTGAAGCTTTCTTT. V gene TRBV3-1 (or the pseudogene TRBV3-2) combines with J gene TRBJ1-1; a weak D match, TRBD1 (5 bases). CDR3 length: 14 residues. Trimming cost V 8 bases and J 4 bases, with 17 bases left between them. Germline V gives CDR1 LGHDT, CDR2 YNNKEL (reference sequence).

This clone was counted only a few times. The rearrangement links TRBV19 to TRBJ2-2; possible D gene TRBD1, 6 bases. Trimming removed 1 base at V and 1 base at J, with 10 bases between. CDR3 length: 16 residues. CDR1 and CDR2 from the germline V gene are LNHDA and SQIVND (reference sequence). The CDR3 loop is CASSIVGGVNTGELFF. CDR3 in DNA: TGTGCCAGTAGTATAGTAGGGGGTGTGAACACCGGGGAGCTGTTTTTT.

The V call is TRBV7-6, the J call TRBJ1-5, with 7 bases matching TRBD1. The V gene's germline CDR1 is SGHVS and CDR2 FNYEAQ. The CDR3 spans 15 residues. V lost 1 base, J lost 3 bases, and 3 bases stayed unmatched. The CDR3 protein is CASSLGQGDNQPQHF. The CDR3 DNA sequence: TGTGCCAGCAGCTTAGGGCAGGGGGACAATCAGCCCCAGCATTTT.

J is TRBJ2-3 and V is TRBV11-2, with 12 bases that match TRBD2. Trimming took 2 bases from V and 3 from J; bases not matched to a gene: 6. Germline V CDR1 and CDR2: SGHAT, FQNNGV. The CDR3 is 17 residues long. The CDR3 sequence is CASSLLLAGGPTDTQYF. The CDR3 DNA follows: TGTGCCAGCAGCTTACTCCTAGCGGGAGGGCCAACAGATACGCAGTATTTT.

The CDR3, as DNA: TGTGCCAGCAGCGTAGAAGGGAGGGGACAAGGCTACACCTTC. Its translation: CASSVEGRGQGYTF. The rearrangement links TRBV9 to TRBJ1-2; tentative D call: TRBD1 (6 bases). The CDR3 is made up of 14 amino acids. Looked up from germline, CDR1 is SGDLS and CDR2 is YYNGEE. Trimming took off 0 bases at V and 8 bases at J, with 14 bases between the two ends.

The CDR3 DNA reads as TGTGCCAGCAGTTTCTTTAGCGGGTACAATGAGCAGTTCTTC. Protein: CASSFFSGYNEQFF. This chain uses TRBV27 with TRBJ2-1, with 7 nucleotides matching TRBD2. From germline, CDR1 is MNHEY and CDR2 SMNVEV (reference sequence). The CDR3 runs 14 residues. The V segment lost 3 bases and the J segment 4 bases; nucleotides outside the gene matches: 3.

The sample holds one count of this clone. The rearrangement links TRBV19 to TRBJ1-6; 9 positions match TRBD1. The CDR3 consists of 15 residues. From germline, CDR1 is LNHDA and CDR2 SQIVND (reference sequence). The V gene end was trimmed by 6 bases and the J gene end by 6 bases; junction bases not matched to a gene: 6. Here the CDR3 DNA reads TGTGCCAGTAGGCATACAGGGGGCCGTAATTCACCCCTCCACTTT. It is translated as CASRHTGGRNSPLHF.

The rearrangement uses TRBV7-3 and TRBJ2-1; 15 bases fit TRBD2. The germline V gene encodes CDR1 SGHTA and CDR2 FQGTGA. The CDR3 extends over 16 amino acids. V shed 3 bases and J 8 bases; nucleotides not matched to a gene: 5. The CDR3 reads CASSLGLAGGLHEQFF. The DNA of the CDR3 is TGTGCCAGCAGCTTGGGACTAGCGGGAGGTTTGCATGAGCAGTTCTTC.

This clone has more than one count but fewer than ten. The rearrangement links TRBV2 to TRBJ1-1, with D uncertain. This CDR3 has 15 residues. CDR1 SNHLY and CDR2 FYNNEI come from the germline V gene. Trimming took 5 bases from V and 0 from J, leaving 13 bases between them. CDR3 DNA sequence: TGTGCCAGCAGTCGGGATTCTACTTTGAACACTGAAGCTTTCTTT. As protein: CASSRDSTLNTEAFF. Using reference TRBV2 and TRBJ1-1 for the parts outside the CDR3, the full variable domain is EPEVTQTPSHQVTQMGQEVILRCVPISNHLYFYWYRQILGQKVEFLVSFYNNEISEKSEIFDDQFSVERPDGSNFTLKIRSTKLEDSAMYFCASSRDSTLNTEAFFGQGTRLTVV.

CDR3 amino acids: CASSLGTSGSTEQYF. The CDR3, as DNA: TGTGCCAGCAGCTTAGGGACTAGCGGGAGTACCGAGCAGTACTTC. The chain recombines TRBV3-1 (or the pseudogene TRBV3-2) with TRBJ2-7, with 14 bases fitting TRBD2. CDR3 length: 15 amino acids. V shed 5 bases and J 6 bases; nucleotides not matched to a gene: 6. Germline lookup yields CDR1 LGHDT and CDR2 YNNKEL (reference sequence).

The chain recombines TRBV12-3 or TRBV12-4 with TRBJ1-5, with 7 nucleotides matching TRBD1. CDR3 length: 13 residues. With V trimmed by 6 bases and J by 8 bases, 7 bases remained unmatched. For the CDR3, the DNA is TGTGCCAGCAGAGGACAGGACGCGGAGCCCCAGCATTTT. This sequence encodes CASRGQDAEPQHF.